This T cell receptor beta chain was obtained from a study of blood T cell repertoires in COVID-19. Study-wide context: Sites in the United States, Italy and Spain provided acute and convalescent COVID-19 samples. Sources were T cells, B-cell-depleted T cells, or PBMCs; the material itself was cDNA or gDNA.

TCRdb keeps only in-frame clones here, not all; method: immunoSEQ multiplex PCR. The data hold around 40,000 clones, with about 92% observed a single time. Germline CDR1 and CDR2: DFQATT and SNEGSKA (reference sequence). The CDR3 is 11 amino acids. V was clipped by 4 bases and J by 4 bases, with 5 bases between them. This sequence joins TRBV20-1 and TRBJ1-3; maybe TRBD1 (5 bases). The source is a human donor in a cohort sampled during active COVID-19. The sequencing input was peripheral blood. The CDR3 is CSANRGNTIYF. The DNA of the CDR3 is TGCAGTGCTAACAGGGGAAACACCATATATTTT.